Below, one T cell receptor (beta chain) is given with its context. The antigen is not known. This specimen comes from a study of T-cell memory formation after mild COVID-19. Findings and caveats of the study: SARS-CoV-2 specificity was not confirmed for second-wave clones peaking on day 37. There were some responding clones in pre-infection memory, which suggested that cross-reactive memory had joined.

Between the trimmed V and J ends, which lost 5 bases and 0 bases, there was a span of 4 bases. Germline V CDR1 and CDR2: SGHTA, FQGNSA. The CDR3 length is 13 residues. TCRdb independently ran MiXCR on the 5' RACE reads; one entry per CDR3 protein. This sample has under 300,000 distinct CDR3 sequences, with 7.5% to 9.5% found just once. This chain connects TRBV7-2 to TRBJ1-4, with D unclear. This TCR derives from a young man who had mild COVID-19 (a few samples of this study predate the infection). Cell type and time point are not known. What was sequenced was PBMCs or a T cell subset sorted from them (not recorded which). CDR3 residues: CASSRTTNEKLFF. CDR3 DNA: TGTGCCAGCAGCCGGACAACTAATGAAAAACTGTTTTTT.